These T cell receptor beta chains were read from a single sample in a study of beta chain features in type 1 diabetes. Some clones are missing from TCRdb's copy, which holds only in-frame ones; the method was immunoSEQ multiplex PCR. This table has around 160,000 clones, 40% to 60% appearing once. The sample comprised Tregs from blood. These receptors came from a man aged 18 to 29 in good health. Each CDR3 is given with its conserved first and last residue. D genes are given only for firm matches. Some rows have no size entry. The others give once, few or many, or a class for an expanded clone.

CDR3nt: TGTGCCAGCAGCATTTTGACAGGGATAAGCACAGATACGCAGTATTTT
CDR3aa: CASSILTGISTDTQYF
abundance: .
d_gene: TRBD1
j_gene: TRBJ2-3
v_gene: TRBV7-9
len: 16

CDR3nt: TGTGCCAGCAGCTTGGTAGCGGGGGGCGAGCAGTACTTC
CDR3aa: CASSLVAGGEQYF
abundance: .
d_gene: TRBD2
j_gene: TRBJ2-7
v_gene: TRBV5-6
len: 13

CDR3nt: TGTGCCAGCAGATTTTGGCAGGGAACGGGCACAGATACGCAGTATTTT
CDR3aa: CASRFWQGTGTDTQYF
abundance: .
d_gene: .
j_gene: TRBJ2-3
v_gene: TRBV2
len: 16

CDR3nt: TGCAGCGCCAATCCCTGGGCAGGCGAGAGGACCCAGTACTTC
CDR3aa: CSANPWAGERTQYF
abundance: .
d_gene: .
j_gene: TRBJ2-5
v_gene: TRBV29-1
len: 14

CDR3nt: TGTGCCAGCAGCTTAGGTCTCACTGTCGGCTCCTACGAGCAGTACTTC
CDR3aa: CASSLGLTVGSYEQYF
abundance: few
d_gene: .
j_gene: TRBJ2-7
v_gene: TRBV7-9
len: 16

CDR3nt: TGCGCCAGCAGCCAAGATTGGGACAGCTCCTACAATGAGCAGTTCTTC
CDR3aa: CASSQDWDSSYNEQFF
abundance: .
d_gene: TRBD1
j_gene: TRBJ2-1
v_gene: TRBV4-1
len: 16

CDR3nt: TGTGCCAGCAGCGTAGGACAGGGGGCATTCTCTGGGGCCAACGTCCTGACTTTC
CDR3aa: CASSVGQGAFSGANVLTF
abundance: .
d_gene: TRBD1
j_gene: TRBJ2-6
v_gene: TRBV9
len: 18

CDR3nt: TGTGCCATCAGTAACCAGGGGGCCCCCGAGCAGTACTTC
CDR3aa: CAISNQGAPEQYF
abundance: .
d_gene: TRBD1
j_gene: TRBJ2-7
v_gene: TRBV10-3
len: 13

CDR3nt: TGTGCCAGCAGTTATACAGGGGAAACCAATGAGCAGTTCTTC
CDR3aa: CASSYTGETNEQFF
abundance: .
d_gene: TRBD1
j_gene: TRBJ2-1
v_gene: TRBV6-6
len: 14

CDR3nt: TGCGCCAGCAGCCGTAGCGGTCCTGAGCAGTTCTTC
CDR3aa: CASSRSGPEQFF
abundance: few
d_gene: .
j_gene: TRBJ2-1
v_gene: TRBV5-1
len: 12

CDR3nt: TGCGCCAGCAGCTTGGTGGGCGGGGAGACTGAAGCTTTCTTT
CDR3aa: CASSLVGGETEAFF
abundance: .
d_gene: .
j_gene: TRBJ1-1
v_gene: TRBV5-1
len: 14

CDR3nt: TGTGCCAGCAGTCGAGGACACGCGAACACCGGGGAGCTGTTTTTT
CDR3aa: CASSRGHANTGELFF
abundance: .
d_gene: .
j_gene: TRBJ2-2
v_gene: TRBV6-5
len: 15

CDR3nt: TGTGCCAGCAGCTTCGTACAGCGGCCCACAGATACGCAGTATTTT
CDR3aa: CASSFVQRPTDTQYF
abundance: .
d_gene: .
j_gene: TRBJ2-3
v_gene: TRBV7-2
len: 15

CDR3nt: TGTGCCAGCAGTCTATACAGACAGGGGGCTGAAGCTTTCTTT
CDR3aa: CASSLYRQGAEAFF
abundance: once
d_gene: TRBD1
j_gene: TRBJ1-1
v_gene: TRBV27
len: 14

CDR3nt: TGTGCCAGCAACAGGGGACAGGGGTACAATGAGCAGTTCTTC
CDR3aa: CASNRGQGYNEQFF
abundance: .
d_gene: TRBD1
j_gene: TRBJ2-1
v_gene: TRBV9
len: 14

CDR3nt: TGTGCCAGCAGCCCGCGGACAGGGGAAAAAAACATTCAGTACTTC
CDR3aa: CASSPRTGEKNIQYF
abundance: .
d_gene: TRBD1
j_gene: TRBJ2-4
v_gene: TRBV7-2
len: 15

CDR3nt: TGCAGTGTTGTTGGTGGACAACACTTCCAAGAGACCCAGTACTTC
CDR3aa: CSVVGGQHFQETQYF
abundance: few
d_gene: .
j_gene: TRBJ2-5
v_gene: TRBV29-1
len: 15

CDR3nt: TGTGCCAGCAGTTCTCGGACTAGCGGGGAGCCCCGCGCAGATACGCAGTATTTT
CDR3aa: CASSSRTSGEPRADTQYF
abundance: .
d_gene: TRBD2
j_gene: TRBJ2-3
v_gene: TRBV28
len: 18

CDR3nt: TGTGCCAGCAGTAGCGGGACATGGGCCAATGAGCAGTTCTTC
CDR3aa: CASSSGTWANEQFF
abundance: .
d_gene: TRBD2
j_gene: TRBJ2-1
v_gene: TRBV7-9
len: 14

CDR3nt: TGTGCCAGCAGTTTCATGAGACAGTTCATCTCTGGGGCCAACGTCCTGACTTTC
CDR3aa: CASSFMRQFISGANVLTF
abundance: .
d_gene: .
j_gene: TRBJ2-6
v_gene: TRBV27
len: 18

CDR3nt: TGTGCCAGCAGCTTACAGGGGGGAGGCTATGGCTACACCTTC
CDR3aa: CASSLQGGGYGYTF
abundance: few
d_gene: TRBD1
j_gene: TRBJ1-2
v_gene: TRBV13
len: 14

CDR3nt: TGTGCCAGCAGCCGGGGACTCCTACACTCTGGAAACACCATATATTTT
CDR3aa: CASSRGLLHSGNTIYF
abundance: .
d_gene: .
j_gene: TRBJ1-3
v_gene: TRBV4-2
len: 16

CDR3nt: TGCGCCAGCAGCCAAGATAGAGCAGGGAGGGGAGGCTACACCTTC
CDR3aa: CASSQDRAGRGGYTF
abundance: few
d_gene: .
j_gene: TRBJ1-2
v_gene: TRBV4-3
len: 15

CDR3nt: TGTGCCAGTAGTATTCCAGGGTACAACACCGGGGAGCTGTTTTTT
CDR3aa: CASSIPGYNTGELFF
abundance: .
d_gene: .
j_gene: TRBJ2-2
v_gene: TRBV19
len: 15

CDR3nt: TGTGCCAGCAGCGGACAGAGGTTCGTGGAGCAGTACTTC
CDR3aa: CASSGQRFVEQYF
abundance: .
d_gene: .
j_gene: TRBJ2-7
v_gene: TRBV7-2
len: 13

CDR3nt: TGTGCCAGCAGCGTAGGAGTAACGAGCGGGGGGTACAATGAGCAGTTCTTC
CDR3aa: CASSVGVTSGGYNEQFF
abundance: .
d_gene: TRBD2
j_gene: TRBJ2-1
v_gene: TRBV9
len: 17